This is a list of T cell receptor beta chains from one sample in a study of OX40 agonist ivuxolimab in advanced cancers. Repertoires were generated with immunoSEQ multiplex PCR, while TCRdb's copy carries only in-frame clones and drops some. This repertoire shows almost 20,000 clones, 86% found once; its top ten account for roughly 15%. The starting material was CD4+ or CD8+ T cells sorted from blood, obtained in a trial of the OX40 agonist ivuxolimab. All receptors derive from an adult with an advanced solid tumor such as melanoma, head and neck, liver or kidney cancer. CDR3s include the opening cysteine and the closing phenylalanine or tryptophan. D genes are given only for firm matches.

D	V	J	DNA	CDR3
TRBD1	TRBV6-5	TRBJ1-6	TGTGCCAGCAGTTACCGCGGGACAGCTCCTAATTCACCCCTCCACTTT	CASSYRGTAPNSPLHF
.	TRBV18	TRBJ2-5	TGTGCCAGCTCACCAGTCAGCCAAGAGACCCAGTACTTC	CASSPVSQETQYF
.	TRBV14	TRBJ1-2	TGTGCCAGCAAGCCAGGGGCTAACTATGGCTACACCTTC	CASKPGANYGYTF
.	TRBV7-8	TRBJ1-1	TGTGCCAGCAGCTTCCGGGCTAAGCCTGAAGCTTTCTTT	CASSFRAKPEAFF
.	TRBV6-4	TRBJ2-3	TGTGCCAGCAGTGACTCCGGGGATACGCAGTATTTT	CASSDSGDTQYF
.	TRBV19	TRBJ2-7	TGTGCCAGTAGTATATATCCCAACCCTTCCTACGAGCAGTACTTC	CASSIYPNPSYEQYF
TRBD1	TRBV7-2	TRBJ2-7	TGTGCCAGCAGCCGTGACAGGGGTGGCCCCTACGAGCAGTACTTC	CASSRDRGGPYEQYF
TRBD1	TRBV7-3	TRBJ2-7	TGTGCCAGCAGCCCAAGACAGGGGCACTACGAGCAGTACTTC	CASSPRQGHYEQYF
.	TRBV5-1	TRBJ2-2	TGCGCCAGCAGCTTGGTCACCGCGAACACCGGGGAGCTGTTTTTT	CASSLVTANTGELFF
.	TRBV9	TRBJ1-1	TGTGCCAGCAGCGTAGACCAGGGGAGCACTGAAGCTTTCTTT	CASSVDQGSTEAFF
.	TRBV6-5	TRBJ1-6	TGTGCCAGCAGCCTAAAACGGACGAATTCACCCCTCCACTTT	CASSLKRTNSPLHF
.	TRBV6-1	TRBJ1-3	TGTGCCAGCAGTGAAGCAGGAGGGTTTTCTGGAAACACCATATATTTT	CASSEAGGFSGNTIYF
TRBD2	TRBV11-3	TRBJ2-1	TGTGCCAGCAGCGAACGACTAGCGGGGGTGGATGAGCAGTTCTTC	CASSERLAGVDEQFF
.	TRBV19	TRBJ1-1	TGTGCCAGTAGTATCGGCCGGAACACTGAAGCTTTCTTT	CASSIGRNTEAFF
.	TRBV7-9	TRBJ2-5	TGTGCCAGCAGCTGGGGATCCGAGACCCAGTACTTC	CASSWGSETQYF